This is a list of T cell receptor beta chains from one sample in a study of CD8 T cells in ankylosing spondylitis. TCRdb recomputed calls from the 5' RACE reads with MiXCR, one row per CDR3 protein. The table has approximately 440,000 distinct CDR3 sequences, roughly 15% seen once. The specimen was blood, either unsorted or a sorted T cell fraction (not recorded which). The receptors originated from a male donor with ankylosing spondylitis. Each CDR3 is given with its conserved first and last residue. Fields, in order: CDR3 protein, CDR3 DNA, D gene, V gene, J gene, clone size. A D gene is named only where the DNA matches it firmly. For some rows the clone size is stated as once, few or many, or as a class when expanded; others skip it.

CDR3: CASSLGTPDTQYF
DNA: TGTGCCAGCAGCCTCGGGACTCCGGATACGCAGTATTTT
D: NA
V: TRBV12-3/TRBV12-4
J: TRBJ2-3
size: NA

CDR3: CSVEGLGQGTEAFF
DNA: TGCAGCGTGGAGGGATTGGGACAGGGTACTGAAGCTTTCTTT
D: TRBD1
V: TRBV29-1
J: TRBJ1-1
size: NA

CDR3: CSATSGSRREQYF
DNA: TGCAGTGCTACGAGCGGGTCCCGGAGGGAGCAGTACTTC
D: NA
V: TRBV20-1
J: TRBJ2-7
size: NA

CDR3: CASSLGGLALSQQFF
DNA: TGTGCCAGCAGCTTAGGGGGACTAGCCCTCTCCCAGCAGTTCTTC
D: TRBD2
V: TRBV7-6
J: TRBJ2-1
size: NA

CDR3: CAWSGGTSPVAEAFF
DNA: TGTGCCTGGAGTGGAGGGACATCCCCGGTCGCTGAAGCTTTCTTT
D: NA
V: TRBV30
J: TRBJ1-1
size: NA

CDR3: CSARGLGLEETQYF
DNA: TGCAGTGCTAGGGGTTTGGGACTAGAAGAGACCCAGTACTTC
D: TRBD2
V: TRBV20-1
J: TRBJ2-5
size: few

CDR3: CASSPVDNSPLHF
DNA: TGTGCCAGCTCCCCGGTAGATAATTCACCCCTCCACTTT
D: NA
V: TRBV2
J: TRBJ1-6
size: NA

CDR3: CASSSLNDYGYTF
DNA: TGTGCCAGCAGCTCCCTCAATGACTATGGCTACACCTTC
D: NA
V: TRBV7-9
J: TRBJ1-2
size: few

CDR3: CASGRQVNTEAFF
DNA: TGTGCCAGTGGTAGACAGGTCAACACTGAAGCTTTCTTT
D: NA
V: TRBV19
J: TRBJ1-1
size: NA

CDR3: CASSLDLKGTQYF
DNA: TGTGCCAGCAGCTTAGATCTCAAAGGGACCCAGTACTTC
D: NA
V: TRBV7-2
J: TRBJ2-5
size: NA

CDR3: CASSQASLITDTQYF
DNA: TGTGCCAGCAGCCAAGCCTCCCTAATCACAGATACGCAGTATTTT
D: NA
V: TRBV3-1
J: TRBJ2-3
size: NA

CDR3: CASRRTEQETQYF
DNA: TGTGCCAGCAGACGGACAGAGCAAGAGACCCAGTACTTC
D: NA
V: TRBV6-6
J: TRBJ2-5
size: few

CDR3: CASSPPGTGNYGYTF
DNA: TGTGCCAGCTCACCTCCCGGGACAGGGAACTATGGCTACACCTTC
D: TRBD1
V: TRBV18
J: TRBJ1-2
size: once

CDR3: CASSQGGARTDTQYF
DNA: TGTGCCAGCAGTCAAGGGGGCGCGAGGACAGATACGCAGTATTTT
D: TRBD1
V: TRBV12-3/TRBV12-4
J: TRBJ2-3
size: NA

CDR3: CASSLRGGSGANVLTF
DNA: TGTGCCAGCAGTTTGAGGGGGGGCTCTGGGGCCAACGTCCTGACTTTC
D: NA
V: TRBV12-3/TRBV12-4
J: TRBJ2-6
size: many

CDR3: CASSSDRGDSYNEQFF
DNA: TGTGCCAGCAGCTCCGACAGGGGGGACTCCTACAATGAGCAGTTCTTC
D: TRBD1
V: TRBV11-2
J: TRBJ2-1
size: few

CDR3: CATSDDTDTQYF
DNA: TGTGCCACCAGTGATGACACAGATACGCAGTATTTT
D: NA
V: TRBV24-1
J: TRBJ2-3
size: few

CDR3: CATMVGWGGSSSYEQYF
DNA: TGTGCCACCATGGTGGGGTGGGGTGGATCATCCTCCTACGAGCAGTACTTC
D: NA
V: TRBV27
J: TRBJ2-7
size: once

CDR3: CASGLGLGETQYF
DNA: TGTGCCAGCGGCCTGGGACTAGGGGAGACCCAGTACTTC
D: TRBD2
V: TRBV18
J: TRBJ2-5
size: NA

CDR3: CASSTPRGWEQYF
DNA: TGCGCCAGCAGCACTCCCAGGGGGTGGGAGCAGTACTTC
D: TRBD1
V: TRBV5-1
J: TRBJ2-7
size: NA

CDR3: CASSQDARALSYEQYF
DNA: TGCGCCAGCAGCCAAGATGCCAGGGCCCTCTCCTACGAGCAGTACTTC
D: NA
V: TRBV4-1
J: TRBJ2-7
size: few

CDR3: CASRPTSGSGAGELFF
DNA: TGTGCCAGCAGACCAACTAGCGGGAGTGGGGCCGGGGAGCTGTTTTTT
D: TRBD2
V: TRBV28
J: TRBJ2-2
size: NA

CDR3: CASSPRASLNTGELFF
DNA: TGTGCCAGCAGTCCCCGGGCCTCACTTAACACCGGGGAGCTGTTTTTT
D: NA
V: TRBV12-3/TRBV12-4
J: TRBJ2-2
size: NA

CDR3: CASSKGRFRSSYNEQFF
DNA: TGTGCCAGCAGCAAGGGGAGGTTCCGCAGCTCCTACAATGAGCAGTTCTTC
D: NA
V: TRBV21-1
J: TRBJ2-1
size: few